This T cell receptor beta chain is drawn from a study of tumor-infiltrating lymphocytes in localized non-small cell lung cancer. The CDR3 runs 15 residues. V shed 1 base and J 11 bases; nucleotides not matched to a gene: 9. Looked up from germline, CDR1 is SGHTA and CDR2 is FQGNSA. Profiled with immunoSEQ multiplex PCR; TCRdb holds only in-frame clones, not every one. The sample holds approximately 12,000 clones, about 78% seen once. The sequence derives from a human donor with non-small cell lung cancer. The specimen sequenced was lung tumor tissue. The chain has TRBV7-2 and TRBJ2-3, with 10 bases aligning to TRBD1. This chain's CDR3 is CASSLDRTGGIWQYF. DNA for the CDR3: TGTGCCAGCAGCTTAGACAGGACAGGGGGTATATGGCAGTATTTT.